This entry lists 16 T cell receptor beta chains sequenced from one sample in a study of blood T cells in healthy people across ages. Combining a sample-barcoded 5' primer with a J-beta primer mix, a second PCR ran for roughly 7 to 12 cycles. MiXCR was run by TCRdb on the 5' RACE reads, yielding one entry per CDR3 protein. The sample includes more than 1 million distinct CDR3 sequences, under 45% of them seen just once. Sequencing was performed on blood. These receptor sequences come from a woman in her sixties or seventies in good health.

This chain uses TRBV5-1 with TRBJ2-5; 7 nucleotides agree with TRBD1. Trimming cost V 5 bases and J 11 bases; bases outside gene matches: 15. The CDR3 runs to 14 residues. Germline V lookup: CDR1 SGHRS, CDR2 YFSETQ. CDR3 sequence reads: CASRPGTEYNEQYF. As DNA, the CDR3 is TGCGCCAGCAGACCCGGGACAGAATACAATGAGCAGTACTTC.

This clonotype has just a few counts. The J gene is TRBJ2-1, the V gene TRBV20-1; D is possibly TRBD2 (5 bases). The V end was cut by 2 bases, the J end by 5 bases, with 13 bases between. This CDR3 is built from 14 residues. CDR1 is DFQATT, CDR2 SNEGSKA, per germline (reference sequence). The CDR3 nucleotides read TGCAGTGCTAGAAGGCTCACTAGAAACAATGAGCAGTTCTTC. Amino acids: CSARRLTRNNEQFF.

This clonotype was observed once. The rearrangement joins TRBV29-1 to TRBJ2-1; TRBD1 matches 10 bases. Germline values: CDR1 SQVTM, CDR2 ANQGSEA. The V and J ends lost 1 base and 1 base, in that order; junction bases with no gene match: 1. The CDR3 sequence is 15 residues long. The CDR3 reads CSVEAGQGSYNEQFF. In nucleotides, the CDR3 is TGCAGCGTTGAAGCGGGACAGGGGTCCTACAATGAGCAGTTCTTC.

At least ten counts were recorded for this clonotype. CDR3 nucleotides: TGCAGTGCTAGAGGCCAGGGAGGGAGGGATCAAGAGACCCAGTACTTC. It specifies CSARGQGGRDQETQYF. This chain joins TRBV20-1 and TRBJ2-5; 7 nucleotides match TRBD2. Unmatched junction bases numbered 10, after V lost 1 base and J lost 2 bases. Looked up from germline, CDR1 is DFQATT and CDR2 is SNEGSKA (reference sequence). This CDR3 is 16 amino acids long.

The V call is TRBV6-6, the J call TRBJ2-3, with 7 bases identical to TRBD2. This CDR3 has 15 amino acids. V was pared by 1 base and J by 4 bases, with 5 bases of the junction left unmatched. Germline V gene sequence: CDR1 MNHNY, CDR2 SVGAGI (reference sequence). The CDR3: CASSYFAGDADTQYF. CDR3 sequence (DNA): TGTGCCAGCAGTTACTTCGCGGGAGATGCAGATACGCAGTATTTT.

Regarding this clonotype: Given a much more abundant clone one base away, this may be a read error. This rearrangement joins TRBV10-3 to TRBJ2-3; 7 nucleotides line up with TRBD2. The CDR3 sequence is 14 residues long. Germline values: CDR1 ENHRY, CDR2 SYGVKD. The CDR3 sequence: CAIMPSGSRDAQYF. CDR3 in DNA: TGTGCCATCATGCCTAGCGGTTCAAGAGATGCGCAGTATTTT.

This clonotype was picked up one time. The V call is TRBV20-1, the J call TRBJ1-6; D is unresolved. The ends were cut back, 5 bases at V and 7 bases at J, with 12 bases in the middle. This CDR3 is 13 amino acids long. The germline CDR1 and CDR2 sequences are DFQATT and SNEGSKA (reference sequence). The CDR3 sequence: CSAASLGNSPLHF. The CDR3 DNA is TGCAGTGCTGCGTCCTTGGGAAATTCACCCCTCCACTTT.

This clonotype has a count of ten or more. The V and J genes are TRBV7-9 and TRBJ2-1; D is possibly TRBD1 or TRBD2 (5 bases each). V gave up 3 bases and J gave up 8 bases, with 11 bases separating them. Germline CDR1 SEHNR, CDR2 FQNEAQ (reference sequence). The CDR3 length is 13 residues. The CDR3 reads CASSFGRGDEQFF. The CDR3 coding sequence is TGTGCCAGCAGCTTCGGTCGGGGCGATGAGCAGTTCTTC. The whole variable domain, remainder taken from reference TRBV7-9 and TRBJ2-1, is DTGVSQNPRHKITKRGQNVTFRCDPISEHNRLYWYRQTLGQGPEFLTYFQNEAQLEKSRLLSDRFSAERPKGSFSTLEIQRTEQGDSAMYLCASSFGRGDEQFFGPGTRLTVL.

This chain connects TRBV5-1 to TRBJ2-3, with 8 positions matching TRBD2. Trimming at V came to 1 base and at J to 4 bases, leaving 2 bases not matched to a gene. The CDR3 consists of 14 residues. CDR1 is SGHRS and CDR2 is YFSETQ in the germline V gene. The CDR3 coding sequence is TGCGCCAGCAGCTTGACCGGGAGGGCAGATACGCAGTATTTT. Protein sequence: CASSLTGRADTQYF.

V is TRBV3-1 and J is TRBJ2-4, with TRBD2 identical over 8 bases. The assigned J gene may be wrong: the sequence end matches TRBJ2-7 better. The CDR3 runs to 15 residues. The V gene's germline CDR1 is LGHDT and CDR2 YNNKEL (reference sequence). The CDR3 spells CASSQDYGRANEQYF. The CDR3 nucleotides are TGTGCCAGCAGCCAAGATTACGGGAGGGCCAACGAGCAGTACTTC.

This chain connects TRBV20-1 to TRBJ2-3, with TRBD2 matching over 14 bases. Trimming cost V 5 bases and J 0 bases; bases outside gene matches: 16. This CDR3 is built from 20 residues. Per germline, CDR1 DFQATT and CDR2 SNEGSKA (reference sequence). This CDR3 reads CSAERGRGLAGALSTDTQYF. The CDR3 bases are TGCAGTGCTGAGAGGGGGAGGGGACTAGCGGGGGCGCTAAGCACAGATACGCAGTATTTT.

The chain combines TRBV20-1 with TRBJ2-7, with 10 bases identical to TRBD1. In germline, CDR1 is DFQATT, CDR2 SNEGSKA (reference sequence). The CDR3 is 13 amino acids. J lost 6 bases, V lost 3 bases, and 5 bases had no gene match. CDR3 in amino acids: CSARTGGNAEQYF. CDR3 DNA: TGCAGTGCTAGGACAGGGGGCAACGCCGAGCAGTACTTC.

The chain couples TRBV29-1 to TRBJ2-3; TRBD1 is a possible D gene (6 bases). CDR3 size: 14 residues. Germline CDR1 is SQVTM and CDR2 is ANQGSEA. The ends were cut back, 4 bases at V and 0 bases at J, with 11 bases in the middle. This CDR3 is CSVATGPSTDTQYF. CDR3 in DNA: TGCAGCGTTGCGACAGGACCTAGCACAGATACGCAGTATTTT.

This clonotype appeared once. The chain employs TRBV29-1 and TRBJ2-1, with TRBD2 matching 10 bases. With the DNA end fitting TRBJ2-7 better, the J assignment may be wrong. The CDR3 covers 18 residues. Germline V gene lookup returns CDR1 SQVTM and CDR2 ANQGSEA. In DNA form, the CDR3 reads TGCAGCGTTGAAGATTTCGACAGCCGGACTAGCGGTTACAATGAGCAGTACTTC. Its protein is CSVEDFDSRTSGYNEQYF.

This clonotype was observed at least ten times. This chain connects TRBV2 to TRBJ2-3; no definite D call. V lost 6 bases, J lost 1 base, and 8 bases lay in between. Germline values: CDR1 SNHLY, CDR2 FYNNEI. The CDR3 loop spans 13 amino acids. CDR3 amino acids: CASRGDGTDTQYF. CDR3 nucleotides: TGTGCCAGCAGGGGCGATGGCACAGATACGCAGTATTTT.

J is TRBJ2-7 and V is TRBV28; TRBD1 agrees at 9 bases. CDR3 length equals 20 residues. Germline CDR1 and CDR2: MDHEN and SYDVKM. With 3 bases clipped from V and 0 bases from J, the junction kept 18 bases outside the gene matches. The CDR3 DNA follows: TGTGCCAGCAGTTTTTCCCGGGGACAGGGAAGGTCCCGTGTCTCCTACGAGCAGTACTTC. Its protein product is CASSFSRGQGRSRVSYEQYF.